One and the same sample provided the 2 T cell receptor beta chains below, sequenced in a study of CD8+CD57+ T cells in acquired aplastic anemia. Genomic DNA constituted the template upon which TCR beta VDJ and CDR3 profiling was performed. TCRdb passed the reads through MiXCR, listing each CDR3 protein once. The table lists about 160,000 distinct CDR3 sequences, under 55% of them singletons, with approximately 3% in the top ten. Flow cytometry had shown expanded CD8+CD57+ cells in the patients chosen for sequencing. Sequencing input: sorted CD4+, CD8+, or CD8+CD57+ T cells (not recorded which) from PBMCs. These receptors were taken from a human donor with aplastic anemia.

With respect to this clonotype: A read error is likely, as this CDR3 ends without the conserved phenylalanine or tryptophan. The V gene is TRBV5-8, the J gene TRBJ1-2; 8 nucleotides align to TRBD1. With 4 bases clipped from V and 6 bases from J, the junction kept 11 bases outside the gene matches. CDR3 length: 15 residues. The germline gives CDR1 SGHTS, CDR2 YDEGEE. CDR3 amino acids: CASSRNGQGGDGYTV. The CDR3 bases are TGTGCCAGCAGCCGGAACGGACAGGGTGGGGATGGCTACACCGTC.

This clonotype has more than one count but fewer than ten. The rearrangement joins TRBV13 to TRBJ1-3; D gene unclear. The CDR3 consists of 19 residues. CDR1 and CDR2 from the germline V gene are PRHDT and FYEKMQ (reference sequence). V shed 3 bases and J shed 0 bases, with 21 bases lying between them. The CDR3 coding sequence is TGTGCCAGCAGCTTGTTCCTTACCCACCAGGACTACTCTGGAAACACCATATATTTT. Translated: CASSLFLTHQDYSGNTIYF.